The present TCR beta chain was sequenced within a study of regulatory T cells in long-lasting Graves disease. V was cut by 5 bases and J by 1 base, with 13 bases left in between. CDR1 is MNHEY and CDR2 is SMNVEV in the germline V gene (reference sequence). The CDR3 is 15 residues long. This sample's time point: newly diagnosed GD, antithyroid drugs for less than 3 months. The TCR library used RNA extracted from PBMCs. CDR3 regions were amplified by Arm-PCR using iRepertoire HTBI primers to build TCR beta libraries. TCRdb passed the multiplex PCR reads through MiXCR, listing each CDR3 protein once. The sample lists about 540,000 distinct CDR3 sequences, about 13% occurring once. This clonotype showed up many times. Separately, the same data were catalogued under a study of T cells in Graves' hyperthyroidism and ophthalmopathy. That study reports: Using the HTBI primer set, a first-round RT-PCR was run on the TCR CDR3.

This chain joins TRBV27 and TRBJ2-3; D ambiguous. The sequence was obtained from a man aged 25-45 years with Graves disease. This material consisted of peripheral blood mononuclear cells (PBMCs), taken at new diagnosis, from a patient treated with antithyroid drugs. CDR3 DNA: TGTGCCAGCAGTCCCCGACTCCTCCGCACAGATACGCAGTATTTT. Its translation is CASSPRLLRTDTQYF.